This record looks at one TCR beta chain sequence and its context. The antigen is undetermined. The CDR3 runs to 15 residues. Germline values: CDR1 MNHEY, CDR2 SVGAGI. The V end lost 5 bases, the J end lost 2 bases, and 13 bases lay between the germline ends. These data originate in a study of lymphopenia after photon versus proton radiotherapy. Libraries were prepared by immunoSEQ multiplex PCR; TCRdb keeps only in-frame clonotypes and omits some of them. The table has around 150,000 clones, about nine tenths seen once. Study-wide findings and caveats: Under photons, naive T cells and diversity fell while effector/memory populations rose.

The receptor was isolated from a man aged 45-60 years with gastric cancer. The sample here was peripheral blood, taken from a patient treated with photon-based radiotherapy. V and J are TRBV6-5 and TRBJ2-1, with a possible D match to TRBD2 (6 bases). CDR3 nucleotide sequence: TGTGCCAGCAGTCCCTATGGGGAGGCCTACAATGAGCAGTTCTTC. It specifies CASSPYGEAYNEQFF.